These T cell receptor beta chains were read from a single sample in a study of T cells in Graves' hyperthyroidism and ophthalmopathy. A single record per CDR3 protein comes from TCRdb applying MiXCR to the multiplex PCR reads. The sample lists a few hundred thousand distinct CDR3 sequences, 15% to 20% seen once, with about 29% in the top ten. Source material: blood. These receptors all stem from a woman between 25 and 40 years old with Graves' ophthalmopathy. Each CDR3 is given with its conserved first and last residue. Fields, in order: J gene, D gene, clone size, V gene, CDR3 protein, CDR3 DNA. A D gene is named only where the DNA matches it firmly. Expanded clones are given a class, and other clones once, few, many or no size at all.

TRBJ1-5,NA,NA,TRBV4-2,CASSQQTWGAGNQPQHF,TGTGCCAGCAGCCAACAGACTTGGGGGGCGGGCAATCAGCCCCAGCATTTT
TRBJ2-1,TRBD2,NA,TRBV19,CASSIERLAGAPSNEQFF,TGTGCCAGTAGTATAGAGAGGCTAGCGGGAGCCCCGAGCAATGAGCAGTTCTTC
TRBJ2-3,NA,many,TRBV11-2,CASSTRTLADTQYF,TGTGCCAGCAGCACTAGGACTCTCGCAGATACGCAGTATTTT
TRBJ2-5,TRBD2,NA,TRBV20-1,CSARVRDYLLAQYF,TGCAGTGCTAGAGTTCGGGACTACCTTCTGGCCCAGTACTTC
TRBJ1-3,NA,few,TRBV27,CASSSSRWGSGNTIYF,TGTGCCAGCAGCTCTTCCCGCTGGGGCTCTGGAAACACCATATATTTT
TRBJ2-5,NA,many,TRBV28,CASTSGYPQETQYF,TGTGCCAGCACCTCCGGCTACCCCCAAGAGACCCAGTACTTC
TRBJ2-7,TRBD2,few,TRBV5-1,CASSPGLAGGGYF,TGCGCCAGCAGCCCGGGACTAGCGGGAGGAGGGTACTTC
TRBJ2-5,NA,NA,TRBV18,CASSPDGQQETQYF,TGTGCCAGCTCACCGGACGGACAACAAGAGACCCAGTACTTC
TRBJ2-7,NA,many,TRBV6-1,CASSWDGPYEQYF,TGTGCCAGCAGTTGGGACGGCCCCTACGAGCAGTACTTC
TRBJ1-5,NA,few,TRBV28,CASSKRGLRHF,TGTGCCAGCAGTAAACGCGGTTTACGGCATTTT
TRBJ2-5,TRBD2,few,TRBV5-6,CASSFLPWTSGRALETQYF,TGTGCCAGCAGCTTCCTACCTTGGACTAGCGGGAGGGCTCTAGAGACCCAGTACTTC
TRBJ2-2,TRBD1,few,TRBV18,CASSPRGGQGSNTGELFF,TGTGCCAGCTCACCACGTGGGGGACAGGGTTCGAACACCGGGGAGCTGTTTTTT
TRBJ2-7,NA,few,TRBV7-8,CASSLRQLPPYEQYF,TGTGCCAGCAGCTTAAGACAGCTACCACCCTACGAGCAGTACTTC
TRBJ1-2,NA,many,TRBV12-3/TRBV12-4,CASSFGRKGYGYTF,TGTGCCAGCAGTTTCGGACGGAAAGGCTATGGCTACACCTTC
TRBJ2-7,TRBD2,many,TRBV10-2,CASRYSGRSAYEQYF,TGCGCCAGCAGGTATAGCGGGAGAAGCGCCTACGAGCAGTACTTC
TRBJ1-5,TRBD1,few,TRBV5-1,CASSLGQGEGPQHF,TGCGCCAGCAGCCTTGGACAGGGCGAGGGGCCCCAGCATTTT
TRBJ2-1,NA,few,TRBV10-1,CASSESLAKQDEQFF,TGCGCCAGCAGTGAGTCGTTGGCGAAGCAGGATGAGCAGTTCTTC
TRBJ2-1,NA,NA,TRBV4-1,CASSGIQSSYNEQFF,TGCGCCAGCAGCGGGATACAGAGCTCCTACAATGAGCAGTTCTTC